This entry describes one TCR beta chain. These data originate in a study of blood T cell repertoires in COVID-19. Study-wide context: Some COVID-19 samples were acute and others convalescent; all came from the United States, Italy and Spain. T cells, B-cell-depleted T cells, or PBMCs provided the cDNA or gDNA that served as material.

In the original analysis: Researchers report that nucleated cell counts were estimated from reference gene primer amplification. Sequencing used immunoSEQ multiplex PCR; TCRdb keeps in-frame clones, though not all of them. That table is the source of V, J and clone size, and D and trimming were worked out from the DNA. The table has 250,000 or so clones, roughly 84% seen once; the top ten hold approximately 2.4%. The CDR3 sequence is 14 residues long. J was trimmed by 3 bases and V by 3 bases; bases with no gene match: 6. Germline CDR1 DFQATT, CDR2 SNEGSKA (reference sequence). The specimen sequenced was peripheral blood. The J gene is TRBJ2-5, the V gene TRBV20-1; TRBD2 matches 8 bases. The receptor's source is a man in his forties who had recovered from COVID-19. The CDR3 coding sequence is TGCAGTGCTAGTAAGGGACTAGGGAAAGAGACCCAGTACTTC. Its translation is CSASKGLGKETQYF.